The 3 T cell receptor beta chains below were found in one sample sequenced in a study of T cell responses to AZD1222 COVID-19 vaccine. Method: immunoSEQ multiplex PCR; TCRdb's copy keeps in-frame clones and lacks some. The profile shows approximately 100,000 clones, more than 85% of them singletons. The sequencing used peripheral blood, collected on day 0 of AZD1222 vaccination. Receptors were obtained from an adult in good health.

The genes are TRBV6-5 and TRBJ1-1; D not resolved. Trimming stripped 0 bases from V and 0 bases from J, with 8 bases between. The CDR3 is 15 amino acids. Germline CDR1 and CDR2: MNHEY and SVGAGI. The CDR3 is CASSYSAGMNTEAFF. CDR3 bases: TGTGCCAGCAGTTACTCAGCTGGAATGAACACTGAAGCTTTCTTT.

The chain is built from TRBV29-1 and TRBJ2-5; 7 nucleotides match TRBD1. The trim removed 6 bases at V and 2 bases at J, leaving 9 bases unmatched. The V gene's germline CDR1 is SQVTM and CDR2 ANQGSEA. The CDR3 length is 14 residues. CDR3 protein: CSVGRDRVQETQYF. The DNA for the CDR3 is TGCAGCGTCGGCCGGGACAGAGTTCAAGAGACCCAGTACTTC.

This clone was recorded only once. The CDR3 loop is CASSPGQGEYNEQFF. As DNA, the CDR3 is TGTGCCAGCAGCCCCGGACAGGGGGAGTACAATGAGCAGTTCTTC. V is TRBV6-4 and J is TRBJ2-1, with 10 bases matching TRBD1. V dropped 6 bases and J dropped 4; count of bases not matched to a gene: 6. The CDR3 totals 15 residues. The germline V gene encodes CDR1 MRHNA and CDR2 SNTAGT.